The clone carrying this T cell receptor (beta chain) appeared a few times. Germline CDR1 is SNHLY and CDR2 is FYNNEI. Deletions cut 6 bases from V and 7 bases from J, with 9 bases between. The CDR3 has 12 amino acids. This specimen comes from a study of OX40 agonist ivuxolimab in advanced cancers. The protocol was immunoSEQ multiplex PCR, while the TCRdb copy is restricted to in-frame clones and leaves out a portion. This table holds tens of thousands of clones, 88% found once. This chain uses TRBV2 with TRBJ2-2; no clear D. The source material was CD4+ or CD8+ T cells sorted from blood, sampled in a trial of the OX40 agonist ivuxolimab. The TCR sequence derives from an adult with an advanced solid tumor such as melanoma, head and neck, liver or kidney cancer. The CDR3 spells CASRPHFGELFF. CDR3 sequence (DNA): TGTGCCAGCAGGCCCCATTTCGGGGAGCTGTTTTTT.